This TCR beta chain originates from a study of cytomegalovirus exposure and HLA in healthy donors. Study results and limitations: TCR clusters originating in the first cohort tended to co-occur in the roughly 110 validation repertoires, according to a later analysis. Among TCR beta chains, those listed as cytomegalovirus-associated numbered over 150.

Remarks on this clone: No antigen is known for it.

The method was immunoSEQ multiplex PCR; TCRdb's version includes in-frame clones alone and lacks a portion of them. Altogether a few hundred thousand clones are present, roughly 88% being singletons, with the ten largest covering roughly 13%. This CDR3 has 15 amino acids. The germline CDR1 and CDR2 sequences are PRHDT and FYEKMQ (reference sequence). V lost 5 bases and J lost 3; bases outside the gene matches: 8. This sequence joins TRBV13 and TRBJ2-7; TRBD1 aligns across 9 bases. Input material: PBMCs. The TCR was taken from a young woman in good health and CMV-seropositive. The DNA for the CDR3 is TGTGCCAGCAGCCAGGGACAGGGAAGGAACTACGAGCAGTACTTC. Amino acids: CASSQGQGRNYEQYF.